This T cell receptor beta chain was observed in a study of blood T cell repertoires in COVID-19. Looking at the study overall: PBMCs, B-cell-depleted T cells, or T cells were the source of the cDNA or gDNA that made up the material.

A note on this clone: An end of the junction does not agree with germline; a read error may underlie this.

CDR3 size: 14 residues. The germline gives CDR1 MNHEY, CDR2 SMNVEV (reference sequence). TCRdb keeps only in-frame clones here, not all; method: immunoSEQ multiplex PCR. The sample comprises 55,000 to 80,000 clones, roughly 92% of which are singletons, and 5.5% to 6% rests with the top ten. The rearrangement uses TRBV27 and TRBJ1-2, with D possibly matching TRBD1 (5 bases). Sequencing used peripheral blood. This TCR came from a human donor in a cohort sampled during active COVID-19. The CDR3 DNA reads as TGTGCCAGCAGTTTATCGGGGGGTAACGATGGCTACACCTTC. Protein: CASSLSGGNDGYTF.